This T cell receptor (beta chain) was obtained from a study of vaccination and CD4 T cells after COVID-19. Study overall: There were six male and four female convalescents, and two of them were Hispanic. Everyone enrolled got two doses of BNT162b2 or mRNA-1273 vaccine. The post-COVID samples were taken a median roughly 94 days after diagnosis, anywhere from 35 to 161.

The positive PCR dates, which preceded the US Alpha, Beta and Delta variants, fell between March and December 2020. TCRdb reprocessed the PCR reads via MiXCR and lists one record per CDR3 protein. The table has 15,000 to 20,000 distinct CDR3 sequences, around three fifths seen once. This clonotype was counted a single time. The CDR3 consists of 15 residues. The sequencing here drew on CD4+ T cells from blood, taken after SARS-CoV-2 vaccination. V is TRBV21-1 and J is TRBJ2-2; the D call of TRBD2 is as the table states it, not checked on the DNA. TRBV21-1 is a documented pseudogene. This sequence originates from a human donor who had recovered from COVID-19. CDR3 in DNA: TGTGCCAGCATAGAAGCGGGAGGCAACACCGGGGAGCTGTTTTTT. Protein: CASIEAGGNTGELFF.